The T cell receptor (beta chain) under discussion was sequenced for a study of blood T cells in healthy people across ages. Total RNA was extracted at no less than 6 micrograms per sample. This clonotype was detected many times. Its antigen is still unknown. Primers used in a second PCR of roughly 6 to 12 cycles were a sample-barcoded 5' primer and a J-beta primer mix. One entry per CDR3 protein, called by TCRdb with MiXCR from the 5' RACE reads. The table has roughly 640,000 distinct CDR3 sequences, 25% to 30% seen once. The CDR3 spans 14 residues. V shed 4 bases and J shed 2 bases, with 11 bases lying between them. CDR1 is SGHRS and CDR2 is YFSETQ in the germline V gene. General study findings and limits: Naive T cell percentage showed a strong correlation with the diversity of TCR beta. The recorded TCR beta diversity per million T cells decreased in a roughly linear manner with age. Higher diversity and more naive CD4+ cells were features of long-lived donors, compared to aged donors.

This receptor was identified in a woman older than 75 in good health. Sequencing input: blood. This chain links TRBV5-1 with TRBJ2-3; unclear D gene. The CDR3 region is CASSPFRNTDTQYF. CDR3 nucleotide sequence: TGCGCCAGCAGCCCGTTTCGGAACACAGATACGCAGTATTTT. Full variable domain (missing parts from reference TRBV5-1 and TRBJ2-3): KAGVTQTPRYLIKTRGQQVTLSCSPISGHRSVSWYQQTPGQGLQFLFEYFSETQRNKGNFPGRFSGRQFSNSRSEMNVSTLELGDSALYLCASSPFRNTDTQYFGPGTRLTVL.